This T cell receptor beta chain was recorded in a study of blood T cell repertoires in COVID-19. Across the study: Nucleic acid was either cDNA or gDNA, and it came from T cells, B-cell-depleted T cells, or PBMCs.

Profiling relied on immunoSEQ multiplex PCR, and the TCRdb table lists in-frame clones only, not all of them. This table holds around 80,000 clones, around 80% found once. The clonotype was recovered from a human donor in a cohort sampled during active COVID-19. Sequenced sample: peripheral blood.

The CDR3 DNA reads as TGTGCCTGGAGGGGACAGGAGACATCACCCCTCCACTTT. Translated: CAWRGQETSPLHF. The chain employs TRBV30 and TRBJ1-6; 8 positions agree with TRBD1. The CDR3 is 13 residues long. From germline, CDR1 is GTSNPN and CDR2 SVGIG (reference sequence). The ends lost 3 bases at V and 10 bases at J; junction bases unmatched: 5.